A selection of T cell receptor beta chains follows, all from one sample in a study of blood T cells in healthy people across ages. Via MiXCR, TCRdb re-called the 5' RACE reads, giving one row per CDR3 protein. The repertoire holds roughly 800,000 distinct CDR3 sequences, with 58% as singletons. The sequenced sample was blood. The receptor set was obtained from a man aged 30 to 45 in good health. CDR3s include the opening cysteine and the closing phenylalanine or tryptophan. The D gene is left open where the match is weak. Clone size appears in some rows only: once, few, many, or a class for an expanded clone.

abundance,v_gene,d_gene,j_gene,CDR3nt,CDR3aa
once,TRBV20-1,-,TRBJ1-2,TGCAGTGCCCCCGGGGTCGCGGCGGGGAACTATGGCTACACCTTC,CSAPGVAAGNYGYTF
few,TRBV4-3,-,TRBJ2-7,TGCGCCAGCAGCCAGGACGGAAGTACGAGGGGGTACGAGCAGTACTTC,CASSQDGSTRGYEQYF
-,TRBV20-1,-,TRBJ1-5,TGCAGTGCTAGAGATAGAGGGGGAGGGAGAGGGCACAATCAGCCCCAGCATTTT,CSARDRGGGRGHNQPQHF
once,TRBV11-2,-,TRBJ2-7,TGTGCCAGCAGCTTAGTCCGGGGATCATCGAACGAGCAGTACTTC,CASSLVRGSSNEQYF
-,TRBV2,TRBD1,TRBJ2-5,TGTGCCAGCAGAGCCTCCGGGACAGGGTGGGAGACCCAGTACTTC,CASRASGTGWETQYF
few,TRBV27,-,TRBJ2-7,TGTGCCAGCAGCTCCAAAAACAGTCTCGCCTTCCGCTACGAGCAGTACTTC,CASSSKNSLAFRYEQYF
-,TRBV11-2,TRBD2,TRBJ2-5,TGTGCCAGCACCATTCGGGGTGCGGGAGGAGCGAATGAGCAGTACTTC,CASTIRGAGGANEQYF
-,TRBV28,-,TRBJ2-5,TGTGCCATCGGATCTCATAAACAAGTGACCCAGTACTTC,CAIGSHKQVTQYF
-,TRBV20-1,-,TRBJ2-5,TGCAGTGCTAGGCCCCAACCCGGGGGAGAGACCCAGTACTTC,CSARPQPGGETQYF
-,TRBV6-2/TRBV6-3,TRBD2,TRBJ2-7,TGTGCCACCCTCGGGACTAGGGCCTACGAGCAGTACTTC,CATLGTRAYEQYF
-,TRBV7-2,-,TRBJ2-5,TGTGCCAGCAGCCCACAGACTAGATTAATCCAAGAGACCCAGTACTTC,CASSPQTRLIQETQYF
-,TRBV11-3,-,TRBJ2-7,TGTGCCAGCAGCTTAGGAGGAACAGATCGCGAGCAGTACTTC,CASSLGGTDREQYF
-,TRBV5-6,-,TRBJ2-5,TGTGCCAGCAGCTTGTCGGCAGGGAGGAAGACCCAGTACTTC,CASSLSAGRKTQYF
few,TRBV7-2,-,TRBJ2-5,TGTGCCAGCAGCTTAAACTCGTACCAAGAGACCCAGTACTTC,CASSLNSYQETQYF
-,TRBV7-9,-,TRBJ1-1,TGTGCCAGCAGCGTATCTGCGAACACTGAAGCTTTCTTT,CASSVSANTEAFF
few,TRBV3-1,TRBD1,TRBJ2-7,TGTGCCAGCAGCCTCGCGGACAGGGGGCGAGGGGAGCAGTACTTC,CASSLADRGRGEQYF
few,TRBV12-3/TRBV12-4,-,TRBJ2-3,TGTGCCAGCAGTTGCAGGGTGAGAGCAGATGCGCAGTATTTT,CASSCRVRADAQYF
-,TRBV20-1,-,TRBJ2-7,TGCAGTGCTAAGGACGGGGACTACGAGCAGTACTTC,CSAKDGDYEQYF
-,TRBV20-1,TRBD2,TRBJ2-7,TGCAGTGCTTTCGCGGGGGGGCGCACCTACGAGCAGTACTTC,CSAFAGGRTYEQYF
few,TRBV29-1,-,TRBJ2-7,TGCAGCGTCTCTGGGCCAGGCGACTCCTACGAGCAGTACTTC,CSVSGPGDSYEQYF
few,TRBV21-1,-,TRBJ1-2,TGTGCCAGCAGCAATAATTTTTCCCCCTGCACCTTC,CASSNNFSPCTF
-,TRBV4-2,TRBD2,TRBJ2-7,TGTGCCAGCAGCCAAGGGGAAGGCGGGGGGGCCTACGAGCAGTACTTC,CASSQGEGGGAYEQYF
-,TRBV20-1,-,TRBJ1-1,TGCAGTGCCCAGTCCGGGGGGATCGTAGAAGCTTTCTTT,CSAQSGGIVEAFF
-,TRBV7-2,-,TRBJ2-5,TGTGCCAGCAGCCCCCTGGTGCAAGAGACCCAGTACTTC,CASSPLVQETQYF
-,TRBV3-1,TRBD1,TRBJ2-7,TGTGCCAGCAGCCGGGGACAGGCCCTAGAGCAGTACTTC,CASSRGQALEQYF
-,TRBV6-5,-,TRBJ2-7,TGTGCCAGCAGTTCTAGAAGTCCCTACGAGCAGTACTTC,CASSSRSPYEQYF
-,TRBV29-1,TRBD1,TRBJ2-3,TGCAGCGTTGAAGCGACAGGGGGTTGGGAAAGCACAGATACGCAGTATTTT,CSVEATGGWESTDTQYF
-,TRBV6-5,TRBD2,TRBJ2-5,TGTGCCAGCAGTACCACCGCGGGAGGACGGGAGCAGTACTTC,CASSTTAGGREQYF
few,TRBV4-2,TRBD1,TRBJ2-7,TGTGCCAGCAGCCCCCAGGACAGGGTTGAGTACGAGCAGTACTTC,CASSPQDRVEYEQYF
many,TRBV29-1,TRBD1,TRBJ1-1,TGCAGCGCCAGGACAGGTGGGAACACTGAAGCTTTCTTT,CSARTGGNTEAFF
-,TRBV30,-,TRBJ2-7,TGTGCCTGGGATCCGGGACACCTCTCCTACGAGCAGTACTTC,CAWDPGHLSYEQYF
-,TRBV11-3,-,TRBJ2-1,TGTGCCAGCAGCTTTTGGCGGAGCAATGAGCAGTTCTTC,CASSFWRSNEQFF
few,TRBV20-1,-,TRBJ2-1,TGCAGTGCTACCACAGGTACCAATGAGCAGTTCTTC,CSATTGTNEQFF
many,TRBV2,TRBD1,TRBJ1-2,TGTGCCAGCAGGACGGGACAGGGGGGATATGGCTACACCTTC,CASRTGQGGYGYTF
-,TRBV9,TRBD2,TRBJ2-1,TGTGCCAGCAGCGCCAGTCGGACTAGCGGAGATTGGGAGCAGTTCTTC,CASSASRTSGDWEQFF
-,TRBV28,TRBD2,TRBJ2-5,TGTGCCAGCGAGAGTCAACTAGCGGGAAAGGGGAGACAAGAGACCCAGTACTTC,CASESQLAGKGRQETQYF
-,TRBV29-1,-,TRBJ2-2,TGCAGCGGCAGGGTGGGGACCGGGGAGCTGTTTTTT,CSGRVGTGELFF
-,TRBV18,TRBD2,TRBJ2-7,TGTGCCAGCTCTCCGGGGACTACCGACTACGAGCAGTACTTC,CASSPGTTDYEQYF
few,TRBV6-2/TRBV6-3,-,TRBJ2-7,TGTGCCAGCAGACATGGCGGACCCGGCTACGAGCAGTACTTC,CASRHGGPGYEQYF
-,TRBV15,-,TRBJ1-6,TGTGCCACTCAGGCCGATTATAATTCACCCCTCCACTTT,CATQADYNSPLHF
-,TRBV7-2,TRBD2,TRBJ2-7,TGTGCCAGCAGATTAGCGGGACTGGCCGAGCAGTACTTC,CASRLAGLAEQYF
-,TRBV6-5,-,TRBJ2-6,TGTGCCAGCACCGCAGGGTTCTCTGGGGCCAACGTCCTGACTTTC,CASTAGFSGANVLTF
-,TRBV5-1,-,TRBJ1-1,TGCGCCAGCAGCTGGGAGGGATACACTGAAGCTTTCTTT,CASSWEGYTEAFF
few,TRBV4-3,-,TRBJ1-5,TGCGCCAGCAGCCAGGGCCCGTCGGGTTCCAATCAGCCCCAGCATTTT,CASSQGPSGSNQPQHF
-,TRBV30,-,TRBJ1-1,TGTGCCCACTGGGGGACTGAAGCTTTCTTT,CAHWGTEAFF
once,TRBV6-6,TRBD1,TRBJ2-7,TGTGCCAGCAGATCTAGGGACAGCTTATACGAGCAGTACTTC,CASRSRDSLYEQYF
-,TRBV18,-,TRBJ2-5,TGTGCCAGCTCACCACCAACCCAAGAGACCCAGTACTTC,CASSPPTQETQYF
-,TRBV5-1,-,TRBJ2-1,TGCGCCAGCAGCATCCGGGACCTTGACAATGAGCAGTTCTTC,CASSIRDLDNEQFF
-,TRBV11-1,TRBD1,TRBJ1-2,TGTGCCAGCAGCGCGGGAACAGGGGACTATGGCTACACCTTC,CASSAGTGDYGYTF
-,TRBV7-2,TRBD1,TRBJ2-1,TGTGCCAGCAGCTCGGGGCAGGGGGCGTATGAGCAGTTCTTC,CASSSGQGAYEQFF
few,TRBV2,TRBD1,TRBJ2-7,TGTGCCAGCAGAACTATCCCGGGACAGGCCTACGAGCAGTACTTC,CASRTIPGQAYEQYF
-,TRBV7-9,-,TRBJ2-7,TGTGCCAGCAGCTCCATTCCTTCCTACGAGCAGTACTTC,CASSSIPSYEQYF
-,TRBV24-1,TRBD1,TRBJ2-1,TGTGCCACCAGACTGACAGGGAGAGATGAGCAGTTCTTC,CATRLTGRDEQFF
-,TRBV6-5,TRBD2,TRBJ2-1,TGTGCCAGCAGTTACCAACTCCTAGCGGGGGGTTATGAGCAGTTCTTC,CASSYQLLAGGYEQFF
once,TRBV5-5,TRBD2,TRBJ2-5,TGTGCCAGCAGCACCGGACTAGCGGAGCAAGAGACCCAGTACTTC,CASSTGLAEQETQYF
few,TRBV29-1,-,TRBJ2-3,TGCAGCGTTGTTGTGAACCCCGCAGATACGCAGTATTTT,CSVVVNPADTQYF
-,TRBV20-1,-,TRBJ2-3,TGCAGTGCTAGAGGCGGCGCCCTAGGAGATACGCAGTATTTT,CSARGGALGDTQYF
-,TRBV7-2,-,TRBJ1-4,TGTGCCAGCAGCACTCTACCTAATGAAAAACTGTTTTTT,CASSTLPNEKLFF
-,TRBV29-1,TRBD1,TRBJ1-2,TGCAGCGTGGGGACAGGAGGAGGAAATGGCTACACCTTC,CSVGTGGGNGYTF
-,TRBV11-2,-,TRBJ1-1,TGTGCCAGCAGCGAAACGACAGATGAAGCTTTCTTT,CASSETTDEAFF